This T cell receptor beta chain was obtained from a study of human T cells and chemical hapten exposure. CDR3 size: 13 residues. Germline V CDR1 and CDR2: MNHEY, SVGAGI. The V and J ends lost 4 bases and 1 base respectively, with 7 bases between them. MiXCR, applied by TCRdb to the RACE reads, yields one record per CDR3 protein. Altogether a few hundred thousand distinct CDR3 sequences are present, approximately 7.5% being singletons, with the ten largest covering about 1.1%. This clonotype was found many times. As for time point: pre-sensitization, week 0. The treatment denotes: therapeutic diphenylcyclopropenone sensitization with weekly scalp DPC.

The chain combines TRBV6-5 with TRBJ1-1, with TRBD1 as a possible D gene (6 bases). Material: whole blood, obtained in connection with sensitization to the hapten diphenylcyclopropenone (DPC). This receptor was taken from a man younger than 30 with alopecia areata. Some clones in this sample may be carry-over from other donors' samples. CDR3 loop: CASSWGQNTEAFF. In nucleotides, the CDR3 is TGTGCCAGCAGTTGGGGACAGAACACTGAAGCTTTCTTT.